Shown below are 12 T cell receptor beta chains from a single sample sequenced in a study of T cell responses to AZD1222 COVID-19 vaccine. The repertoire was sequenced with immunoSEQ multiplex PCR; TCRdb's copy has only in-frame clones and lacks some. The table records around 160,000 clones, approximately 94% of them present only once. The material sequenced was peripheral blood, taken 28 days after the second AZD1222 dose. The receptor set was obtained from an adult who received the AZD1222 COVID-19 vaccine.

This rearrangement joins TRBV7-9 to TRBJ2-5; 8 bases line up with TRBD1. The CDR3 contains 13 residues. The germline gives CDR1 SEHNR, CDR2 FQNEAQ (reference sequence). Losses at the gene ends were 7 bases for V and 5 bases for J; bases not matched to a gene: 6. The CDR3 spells CASNRQGWETQYF. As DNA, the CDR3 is TGTGCCAGCAACCGACAGGGGTGGGAGACCCAGTACTTC.

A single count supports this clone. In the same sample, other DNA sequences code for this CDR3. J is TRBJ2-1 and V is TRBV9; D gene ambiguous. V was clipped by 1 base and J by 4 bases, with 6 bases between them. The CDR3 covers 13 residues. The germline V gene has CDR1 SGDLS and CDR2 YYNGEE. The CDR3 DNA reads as TGTGCCAGCAGCGTACCTCCTTACAATGAGCAGTTCTTC. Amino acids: CASSVPPYNEQFF.

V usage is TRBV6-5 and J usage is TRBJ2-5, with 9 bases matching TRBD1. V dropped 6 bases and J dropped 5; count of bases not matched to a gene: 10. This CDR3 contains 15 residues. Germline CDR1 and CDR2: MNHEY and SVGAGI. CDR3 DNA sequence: TGTGCCAGCAGCGACCGGCCGGGACAGGGTGAGACCCAGTACTTC. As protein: CASSDRPGQGETQYF.

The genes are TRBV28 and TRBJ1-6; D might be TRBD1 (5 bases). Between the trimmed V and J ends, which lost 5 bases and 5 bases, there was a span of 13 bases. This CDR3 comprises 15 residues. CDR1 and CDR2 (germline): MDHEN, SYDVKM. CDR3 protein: CASSPGTANNSPLHF. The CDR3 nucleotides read TGTGCCAGCAGTCCTGGGACCGCCAATAATTCACCCCTCCACTTT. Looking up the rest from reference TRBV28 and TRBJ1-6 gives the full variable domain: DVKVTQSSRYLVKRTGEKVFLECVQDMDHENMFWYRQDPGLGLRLIYFSYDVKMKEKGDIPEGYSVSREKKERFSLILESASTNQTSMYLCASSPGTANNSPLHFGNGTRLTVT.

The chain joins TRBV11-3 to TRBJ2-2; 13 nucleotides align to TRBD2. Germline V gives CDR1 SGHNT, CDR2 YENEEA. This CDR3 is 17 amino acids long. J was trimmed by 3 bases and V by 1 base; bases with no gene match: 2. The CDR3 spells CASSLGGLAGDTGELFF. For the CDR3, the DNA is TGTGCCAGCAGCTTAGGCGGACTAGCGGGAGACACCGGGGAGCTGTTTTTT. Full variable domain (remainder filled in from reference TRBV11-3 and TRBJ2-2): EAGVVQSPRYKIIEKKQPVAFWCNPISGHNTLYWYLQNLGQGPELLIRYENEEAVDDSQLPKDRFSAERLKGVDSTLKIQPAELGDSAVYLCASSLGGLAGDTGELFFGEGSRLTVL.

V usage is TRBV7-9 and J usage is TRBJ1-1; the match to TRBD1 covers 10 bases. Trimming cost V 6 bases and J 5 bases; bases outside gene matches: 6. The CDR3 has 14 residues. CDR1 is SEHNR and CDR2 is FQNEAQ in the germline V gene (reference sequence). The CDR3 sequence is CASRRGQGGTEAFF. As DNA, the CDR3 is TGTGCCAGCAGGCGTGGACAGGGGGGGACTGAAGCTTTCTTT.

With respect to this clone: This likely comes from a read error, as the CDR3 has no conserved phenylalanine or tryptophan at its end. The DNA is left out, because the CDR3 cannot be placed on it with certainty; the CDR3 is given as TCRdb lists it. CDR3 loop: CAWSEAGGL. V and J are TRBV30 and TRBJ2-4; whether TRBD1, the table's D call, matches the DNA was not checked. The germline gives CDR1 GTSNPN, CDR2 SVGIG (reference sequence). The length of the CDR3 is 9 amino acids, counting both ends.

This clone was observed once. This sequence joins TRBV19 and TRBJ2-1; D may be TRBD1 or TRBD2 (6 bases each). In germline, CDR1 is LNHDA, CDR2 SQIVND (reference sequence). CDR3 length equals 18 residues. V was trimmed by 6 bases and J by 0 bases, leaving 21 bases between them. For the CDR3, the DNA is TGTGCCAGTAGCTCCGGGGGCCAGGTCCTAAGCTCCTACAATGAGCAGTTCTTC. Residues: CASSSGGQVLSSYNEQFF.

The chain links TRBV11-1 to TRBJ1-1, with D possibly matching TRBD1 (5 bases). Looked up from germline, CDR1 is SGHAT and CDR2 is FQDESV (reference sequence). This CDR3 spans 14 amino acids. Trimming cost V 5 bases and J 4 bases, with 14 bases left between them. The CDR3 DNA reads TGTGCCAGCAGCGCCGACCTGACAGTCACTGAAGCTTTCTTT. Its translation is CASSADLTVTEAFF.

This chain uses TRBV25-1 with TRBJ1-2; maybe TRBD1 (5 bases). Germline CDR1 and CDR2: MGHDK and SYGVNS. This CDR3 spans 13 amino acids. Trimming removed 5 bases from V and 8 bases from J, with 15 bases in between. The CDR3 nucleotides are TGTGCCAGCAGTAGGGGCCTTCTTACGGGCTACACCTTC. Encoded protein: CASSRGLLTGYTF.

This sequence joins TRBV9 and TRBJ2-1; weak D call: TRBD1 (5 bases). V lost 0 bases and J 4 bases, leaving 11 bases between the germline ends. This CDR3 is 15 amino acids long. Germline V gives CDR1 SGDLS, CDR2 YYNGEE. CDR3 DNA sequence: TGTGCCAGCAGCGTAGGACAGCTGCGTTACAATGAGCAGTTCTTC. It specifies CASSVGQLRYNEQFF. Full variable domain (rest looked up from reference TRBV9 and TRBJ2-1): DSGVTQTPKHLITATGQRVTLRCSPRSGDLSVYWYQQSLDQGLQFLIQYYNGEERAKGNILERFSAQQFPDLHSELNLSSLELGDSALYFCASSVGQLRYNEQFFGPGTRLTVL.

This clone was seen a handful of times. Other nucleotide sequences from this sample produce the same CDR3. The DNA for the CDR3 is TGTGCCAGTAGTATAGTTGCCGGCACCTCTGGAAACACCATATATTTT. The encoded protein is CASSIVAGTSGNTIYF. The V gene is TRBV19, the J gene TRBJ1-3; D ambiguous. In germline, CDR1 is LNHDA, CDR2 SQIVND (reference sequence). This CDR3 contains 16 residues. V was cut by 1 base and J by 0 bases, with 10 bases left in between.